Reported below is one TCR beta chain. What antigen it recognizes has not been identified. Base-call qualities are not available, and no considerably larger clone is one nucleotide away. The trial excluded patients who had a history of autoimmune disease or who were on systemic immunosuppression. Peripheral blood for TCR sequencing was collected from all dose cohorts at baseline, on cycle 4 day 1, and on cycle 7 day 1. Samples came from an open-label, multicenter, first-in-human phase I dose-escalation trial of ivuxolimab. Adults with locally advanced or metastatic melanoma, renal cell carcinoma, hepatocellular carcinoma or head and neck squamous cell carcinoma were enrolled in the trial. Before TCR sequencing, CD4+ T cells and CD8+ T cells were sorted from peripheral blood as separate populations. For sequencing of the TCRbeta CDR3 region, genomic DNA was extracted from the sorted cells. The immunoSEQ Assay was used to sequence the TCRbeta CDR3 regions. The table was pulled from immuneACCESS by TCRdb, which kept in-frame rearrangements only. Such tables lose some clones; where checked, under half of the loss comes from unresolved V genes, and the rest has no known cause. This sample lists 35,000 to 55,000 clones; roughly 84% were detected once. The ten largest clones capture around an eighth of the sample.

The record originates from a study of OX40 agonist ivuxolimab in advanced cancers. Regarding the complete study: Ivuxolimab was a fully human IgG2 agonistic monoclonal antibody targeting the costimulatory receptor OX40 (CD134). Intravenous ivuxolimab was administered to patients every 2 weeks at six dose levels: 0.01, 0.1, 0.3, 1.5, 3 and 10 mg/kg. Among the approximately 54 dose-escalation patients, around 19 had hepatocellular carcinoma, roughly 15 melanoma, 9 renal cell carcinoma and 9 head and neck cancer. The dose-escalation cohort was around 83% male with a mean age of about 60 years, ranging from about 23 to 85. Patients were allowed to have had prior anti-PD-1, anti-PD-L1 or anti-CTLA-4 therapy, and around 40% of the dose-escalation patients had previously received checkpoint inhibitors. Three dose-escalation patients achieved partial responses, one with hepatocellular carcinoma and two with cutaneous melanoma. The purpose of peripheral TCRbeta sequencing was to test whether ivuxolimab changed TCR sequence diversity and led to clonal T-cell expansion. The paper describes the monotherapy dose-escalation part (N = 52 patients) of the phase I trial of ivuxolimab. Results the study describes overall, beyond this receptor: After ivuxolimab, CD8+ T cells had more expanded clones than CD4+ T cells on average. Partial responders in the 0.1-3.0 mg/kg groups had among the lowest normalized peripheral clonal expansion, especially among CD8+ T cells. Low levels of normalized T-cell clonal expansion were also seen in some patients who did not respond. Which antigens the clonally expanded peripheral T cells were specific for was not determined. At doses from 0.1 to 3.0 mg/kg, clonal expansion was seen in both CD4+ and CD8+ blood T cells between baseline and week 6.

The germline V gene sets CDR1 to KGHSH and CDR2 to LQKENI. The CDR3 covers 16 residues, taking in both the cysteine and the phenylalanine. Only the CDR3 portion is preserved as DNA: 48 bases, with reading frame beginning at the first base. The junction carries 16 bases between V and J, which are trimmed by 4 bases and 1 base respectively. The material was CD4+ or CD8+ T cells sorted from blood, obtained in a trial of the OX40 agonist ivuxolimab. The chain couples TRBV18 to TRBJ2-5; there is no confident call for the D gene. The sequence was collected from an adult with an advanced solid tumor such as melanoma, head and neck, liver or kidney cancer. The CDR3: CASSLTRTELQETQYF. The sequenced DNA is TGTGCCAGCTCACTGACAAGGACGGAACTCCAAGAGACCCAGTACTTC. When the CDR3 is completed using the reference TRBV18 and TRBJ2-5 genes on either side, the full variable domain is NAGVMQNPRHLVRRRGQEARLRCSPMKGHSHVYWYRQLPEEGLKFMVYLQKENIIDESGMPKERFSAEFPKEGPSILRIQQVVRGDSAAYFCASSLTRTELQETQYFGPGTRLLVL.